Presented here are 17 T cell receptor beta chains from one specimen sequenced in a study of T cells in women clearing cervical HPV infection. Generated by immunoSEQ multiplex PCR, the TCRdb table keeps only in-frame clones and is missing some. Here the sample table reports tens of thousands of clones. Sequenced: blood buffy coat. All receptors come from a woman between 18 and 70 years old with a cervical HPV16 infection that either progressed to CIN3+ or cleared (not recorded which).

A note on this clone: The missing CDR3 end, 3 residues past where the read stops, is filled in from the germline J gene. This chain links TRBV5-4 with TRBJ2-3; 7 nucleotides align to TRBD2. The CDR3 is 15 residues long. Germline V gene data show CDR1 as SGHNT and CDR2 as YYREEE (reference sequence). CDR3 bases read: TGTGCCAGCAGCTTGACTGTGGGTGGGGGGGAGACG. It encodes CASSLTVGGGET. The full CDR3 protein is CASSLTVGGGETQYF.

With regard to this clone: The CDR3 extends 3 residues past the end of the read, so its final part is completed from the germline J gene. The chain is built from TRBV20-1 and TRBJ1-4, with D possibly being TRBD1 (5 bases). The CDR3 runs to 13 residues. Trimming removed 6 bases from V and 6 bases from J, with 14 bases in between. Germline CDR1 is DFQATT and CDR2 is SNEGSKA (reference sequence). CDR3 DNA (partial): TGCAGTGCAGGGCAGGGAGGCCATGAAAAA. Protein sequence: CSAGQGGHEK. The entire CDR3 protein is CSAGQGGHEKLFF.

Incomplete CDR3 DNA: TGTGCCAGCAGTTACAAGCGGGGGGGCCTAGAGACC. Amino acid sequence: CASSYKRGGLET. The complete CDR3 reads CASSYKRGGLETQYF. The chain recombines TRBV6-2 or TRBV6-3 with TRBJ2-5; 10 positions agree with TRBD2. The sequenced fragment ends 3 residues before the CDR3 boundary, so the rest is inferred from the germline J gene. The V segment lost 2 bases and the J segment 4 bases; nucleotides outside the gene matches: 4. The CDR3 length is 15 residues. Germline V gene lookup returns CDR1 MNHEY and CDR2 SVGEGT.

Notes on this clone: The read halts 3 residues ahead of the CDR3 end, with the missing end drawn from the germline J gene. The chain has TRBV18 and TRBJ1-2; D possibly corresponds to TRBD1 (6 bases). The germline CDR1 and CDR2 sequences are KGHSH and LQKENI. CDR3 size: 16 residues. The ends were cut back, 0 bases at V and 1 base at J, with 12 bases in the middle. The DNA read from the CDR3 is TGTGCCAGCTCACCACCGGCCAGGACAGATAACTATGGC. Translated: CASSPPARTDNYG. The whole CDR3 protein reads CASSPPARTDNYGYTF. Drawing the rest from reference TRBV18 and TRBJ1-2, the complete variable domain is NAGVMQNPRHLVRRRGQEARLRCSPMKGHSHVYWYRQLPEEGLKFMVYLQKENIIDESGMPKERFSAEFPKEGPSILRIQQVVRGDSAAYFCASSPPARTDNYGYTFGSGTRLTVV.

Remarks on this clone: With the read ending 3 residues before the CDR3 end, the germline J gene is used to fill in that end. The chain has TRBV7-2 and TRBJ2-7; 8 bases align to TRBD2. This CDR3 comprises 18 residues. V was clipped by 0 bases and J by 0 bases; unmatched bases: 10. CDR1 and CDR2 (germline): SGHTA, FQGNSA. This CDR3 reads CASSLATKGTRVSYEQYF. The sequenced part of the CDR3 DNA is TGTGCCAGCAGCTTAGCGACAAAAGGGACTAGGGTCTCCTACGAG.

A remark on this clone: With the read ending 3 residues before the CDR3 end, the germline J gene is used to fill in that end. The rearrangement links TRBV4-1 to TRBJ2-2, with 8 nucleotides matching TRBD1. This CDR3 has 15 amino acids. Germline V gives CDR1 MGHRA, CDR2 YSYEKL. The CDR3 DNA, read in part, is TGCGCCAGCAGCTACCGGACAGGGAAAAATGAAAAG. It encodes CASSYRTGKNEK. In full, the CDR3 reads CASSYRTGKNEKLFF.

Of note for this clone: At one boundary the junction diverges from the germline segment, which might be a read error. Read coverage stops 3 residues before the CDR3 terminus; the germline J gene supplies the remainder. The chain couples TRBV4-2 to TRBJ1-2, with 7 bases identical to TRBD1. The germline CDR1 and CDR2 sequences are LGHNA and YNFKEQ. The CDR3 has 14 residues. The CDR3: CASSHTGTVFGYTF. The sequenced part of the CDR3 DNA is TGCGCCAGCAGCCATACCGGGACAGTATTTGGC.

Comment on this clone: The read gets to within 3 residues of the CDR3 end, and the germline J gene fills in the rest. The V gene is TRBV6-2 or TRBV6-3, the J gene TRBJ1-3; TRBD1 is a possible D gene (6 bases). V shed 4 bases and J shed 2 bases, with 9 bases lying between them. The germline V gene encodes CDR1 MNHEY and CDR2 SVGEGT. The CDR3 loop spans 14 amino acids. CDR3 loop: CASSSTGTGNTIYF. The DNA read from the CDR3 is TGTGCCAGCAGTTCAACAGGGACTGGAAACACC.

CDR3 bases read: TGTGCCAGCAGCTTAAGCAGGAACGCAGATACC. It is translated as CASSLSRNADT. The entire CDR3 protein reads CASSLSRNADTYTF. The chain combines TRBV7-3 with TRBJ1-2; D is unresolved. The observed sequence ends 3 residues before the CDR3 terminus, with the missing tail filled in from the germline J gene. The CDR3 is made up of 14 amino acids. CDR1 SGHTA and CDR2 FQGTGA come from the germline V gene.

About this clone itself: The read terminates 3 residues ahead of where the CDR3 ends, so the germline J gene completes it. The V call is TRBV7-9, the J call TRBJ2-5; TRBD1 agrees at 7 bases. The V segment lost 4 bases and the J segment 5 bases; nucleotides outside the gene matches: 7. This CDR3 region has 14 residues. Germline V gene lookup returns CDR1 SEHNR and CDR2 FQNEAQ (reference sequence). The covered CDR3 bases are TGTGCCAGCAGCTCACGGACAGGAGCGGAGACC. It is translated as CASSSRTGAET. From start to end, the CDR3 is CASSSRTGAETQYF.

The part of the CDR3 DNA that was read is TGTGCCAGCAGCGAAAGCGAAAACACCGGGGAG. Its translation: CASSESENTGE. The whole CDR3 region reads CASSESENTGELFF. The chain is built from TRBV2 and TRBJ2-2; no clear D gene. The sequence runs out 3 residues before the end of the CDR3; the remainder is reconstructed from the germline J gene. Trimming cost V 6 bases and J 2 bases, with 10 bases left between them. Germline V gene data show CDR1 as SNHLY and CDR2 as FYNNEI. The CDR3 runs to 14 residues.

To note about this clone: The read stops 3 residues short of the end of the CDR3; the missing end is completed from the germline J gene. The chain has TRBV14 and TRBJ2-3; 7 bases are a match to TRBD2. The CDR3 has 15 residues. Losses at the gene ends were 0 bases for V and 6 bases for J; bases not matched to a gene: 6. Germline CDR1 is SGHDN and CDR2 is FVKESK. CDR3 in amino acids: CASSQEIGGGDTQYF. The CDR3 DNA, read in part, is TGTGCCAGCAGCCAAGAGATCGGGGGAGGGGATACG. The complete variable domain, with remaining parts taken from reference TRBV14 and TRBJ2-3, reads EAGVTQFPSHSVIEKGQTVTLRCDPISGHDNLYWYRRVMGKEIKFLLHFVKESKQDESGMPNNRFLAERTGGTYSTLKVQPAELEDSGVYFCASSQEIGGGDTQYFGPGTRLTVL.

Comments on this clone: The CDR3 end is not reached by the read, which stops 3 residues before it; the germline J gene fills it in. The chain recombines TRBV20-1 with TRBJ2-3; 7 bases are shared with TRBD1. The CDR3 length is 14 residues. Looked up from germline, CDR1 is DFQATT and CDR2 is SNEGSKA (reference sequence). V trimming: 6 bases; J trimming: 2 bases; junction bases outside the gene matches: 8. This chain's CDR3 is CSANGQATTDTQYF. The covered CDR3 bases are TGCAGTGCGAACGGACAGGCGACCACAGATACG.

With respect to this clone: The CDR3 end lies 3 residues beyond the end of the read and is filled in from the germline J gene. The V and J genes are TRBV2 and TRBJ2-3, with D possibly TRBD2 on 6 matching bases. Germline V gene lookup returns CDR1 SNHLY and CDR2 FYNNEI. The CDR3 extends over 13 amino acids. The CDR3 DNA, read in part, is TGTGCCAGCAGCGGACTACCCAATCAGCCG. Translated, it gives CASSGLPNQP. The entire CDR3 is CASSGLPNQPQYF.

As for this clone: From the germline J gene comes the end of the CDR3, since the read stops 3 residues before it. The chain links TRBV11-2 to TRBJ2-4, with TRBD1 as a possible D gene (6 bases). Germline loops: CDR1 SGHAT, CDR2 FQNNGV. V lost 5 bases to trimming and J lost 7 bases, with 12 bases between them. The CDR3 runs 13 residues. The sequenced CDR3 bases are TGTGCCAGCAGCGCCACAGGGCGGAACATT. As protein: CASSATGRNI. Given in full, the CDR3 is CASSATGRNIQYF. Full variable domain (rest looked up from reference TRBV11-2 and TRBJ2-4): EAGVAQSPRYKIIEKRQSVAFWCNPISGHATLYWYQQILGQGPKLLIQFQNNGVVDDSQLPKDRFSAERLKGVDSTLKIQPAKLEDSAVYLCASSATGRNIQYFGAGTRLSVL.

In the case of this clone: The read ends 3 residues shy of where the CDR3 ends; the end is completed using the germline J gene. V gene TRBV18 combines with J gene TRBJ2-1; D ambiguous. Trimming stripped 1 base from V and 5 bases from J, with 9 bases between. The CDR3 has 14 residues. The germline V gene encodes CDR1 KGHSH and CDR2 LQKENI. The chain's CDR3 is CASSPQVSNNEQFF. The covered CDR3 bases are TGTGCCAGCTCACCACAAGTCAGTAACAATGAG.

As concerns this clone: Coverage ceases 3 residues before the CDR3 finishes, and the germline J gene fills in the end. The rearrangement uses TRBV12-3 or TRBV12-4 and TRBJ2-7; TRBD1 might be the D (6 bases). V shed 0 bases and J shed 6 bases, with 15 bases lying between them. The CDR3 is 15 amino acids. CDR3 amino acids: CASSLAYRARSEQYF. CDR3 DNA (partial): TGTGCCAGCAGTTTAGCTTACAGGGCCAGGAGCGAG.